Listed here are 16 T cell receptor beta chains from one sample, sequenced in a study of Ad26.COV2.S vaccination and SARS-CoV-2 variants. Treatment in this sample: over 15 received Ad26.COV2.S at low or high dose, single or two shots; roughly five received placebo; per-sample allocation not given. The investigators took samples on day 63 after the first vaccine or placebo injection. Here immunoSEQ multiplex PCR was the method, and the copy in TCRdb shows in-frame clones only, minus some. The sample yields about 400,000 clones, around 92% seen once. The source material was peripheral blood, sampled in a trial of Ad26.COV2.S vaccine versus placebo. Receptor source: a person between 18 and 65 years old who received the Ad26.COV2.S COVID-19 vaccine or a placebo.

The chain couples TRBV10-3 to TRBJ1-5; D not resolved. The CDR3 is 13 residues long. The V and J ends lost 3 bases and 0 bases respectively, with 3 bases between them. Per germline, CDR1 ENHRY and CDR2 SYGVKD. CDR3 loop: CAISDRSNQPQHF. CDR3 DNA: TGTGCCATCAGTGACCGTAGCAATCAGCCCCAGCATTTT.

The J gene is TRBJ1-2, the V gene TRBV5-6; 8 bases are shared with TRBD1. With 1 base clipped from V and 7 bases from J, the junction kept 9 bases outside the gene matches. The CDR3 has 15 amino acids. Germline V lookup: CDR1 SGHDT, CDR2 YYEEEE. The CDR3 is CASSLSSAGGFGYTF. CDR3 bases: TGTGCCAGCAGCTTGAGCTCAGCAGGGGGCTTTGGCTACACCTTC.

This sequence joins TRBV5-4 and TRBJ1-2, with D uncertain. The CDR3 is 16 amino acids. Germline CDR1 and CDR2: SGHNT and YYREEE (reference sequence). Trimming left V 9 bases short and J 7 bases short, with 28 bases between. This CDR3 is CAMRMGYSLAWGGYTF. The CDR3, as DNA: TGTGCCATGCGTATGGGCTATTCTTTAGCTTGGGGTGGCTACACCTTC.

The gene calls are TRBV7-2 and TRBJ2-1, with TRBD2 identical over 8 bases. The germline V gene encodes CDR1 SGHTA and CDR2 FQGNSA. The CDR3 loop spans 14 amino acids. V gave up 4 bases and J gave up 10 bases; unmatched junction bases: 9. CDR3 region: CASSSGTRGGEQFF. Here the CDR3 DNA reads TGTGCCAGCAGCTCCGGGACTAGAGGGGGGGAGCAGTTCTTC. Combining the CDR3 with reference TRBV7-2 and TRBJ2-1 gives the whole variable domain GAGVSQSPSNKVTEKGKDVELRCDPISGHTALYWYRQSLGQGLEFLIYFQGNSAPDKSGLPSDRFSAERTGGSVSTLTIQRTQQEDSAVYLCASSSGTRGGEQFFGPGTRLTVL.

The chain combines TRBV6-5 with TRBJ1-2; a possible D gene is TRBD1 (6 bases). Between the trimmed V and J ends, which lost 6 bases and 4 bases, there was a span of 12 bases. Germline CDR1 is MNHEY and CDR2 is SVGAGI. The CDR3 totals 13 residues. CDR3 nucleotides: TGTGCCAGCAGGGCAGGGGCGGTCTATGGCTACACCTTC. This sequence encodes CASRAGAVYGYTF.

The rearrangement uses TRBV5-6 and TRBJ1-3; 7 bases line up with TRBD1. Trimming took 4 bases from V and 2 from J; bases not matched to a gene: 12. CDR1 is SGHDT, CDR2 YYEEEE, per germline. The CDR3 sequence is 17 residues long. CDR3 bases: TGTGCCAGCAGCGTTAGTCCAGGGGGGTTGACTGGAAACACCATATATTTT. Translation: CASSVSPGGLTGNTIYF. The full variable domain, with the rest looked up from reference TRBV5-6 and TRBJ1-3, is DAGVTQSPTHLIKTRGQQVTLRCSPKSGHDTVSWYQQALGQGPQFIFQYYEEEERQRGNFPDRFSGHQFPNYSSELNVNALLLGDSALYLCASSVSPGGLTGNTIYFGEGSWLTVV.

This sequence joins TRBV28 and TRBJ2-5; 7 nucleotides agree with TRBD2. Germline CDR1 is MDHEN and CDR2 is SYDVKM. The CDR3 consists of 16 residues. J was trimmed by 0 bases and V by 5 bases; bases with no gene match: 9. CDR3: CASSAYLRGNQETQYF. CDR3 sequence (DNA): TGTGCCAGCAGTGCCTACTTGCGGGGGAACCAAGAGACCCAGTACTTC.

The J gene is TRBJ2-7, the V gene TRBV7-9; the D is unclear. The ends were cut back, 4 bases at V and 0 bases at J, with 10 bases in the middle. CDR1 is SEHNR and CDR2 is FQNEAQ in the germline V gene (reference sequence). The CDR3 is made up of 14 amino acids. As DNA, the CDR3 is TGTGCCAGCAGCTCCTTCGAAACCTCCTACGAGCAGTACTTC. As protein: CASSSFETSYEQYF. The variable domain in full, with the rest retrieved from reference TRBV7-9 and TRBJ2-7, is DTGVSQNPRHKITKRGQNVTFRCDPISEHNRLYWYRQTLGQGPEFLTYFQNEAQLEKSRLLSDRFSAERPKGSFSTLEIQRTEQGDSAMYLCASSSFETSYEQYFGPGTRLTVT.

CDR3 bases: TGCGCCAGCAGCTCCTCCGGGACGGTGGATGAAAAACTGTTTTTT. This translates into CASSSSGTVDEKLFF. The J gene is TRBJ1-4, the V gene TRBV4-3; D might be TRBD1 (5 bases). CDR3 length equals 15 residues. Germline CDR1 is LGHNA and CDR2 is YSLEER. V gave up 5 bases and J gave up 6 bases, with 16 bases separating them.

The chain is built from TRBV5-1 and TRBJ1-1; D not certain. The V and J ends lost 2 bases and 5 bases respectively, with 10 bases between them. The CDR3 runs to 13 residues. Looked up from germline, CDR1 is SGHRS and CDR2 is YFSETQ. CDR3 sequence (DNA): TGCGCCAGCAGCTTTTCGATCGGGACTGAAGCTTTCTTT. It translates to CASSFSIGTEAFF.

With regard to this clone: Other DNA sequences in this specimen translate into the identical CDR3. This chain uses TRBV5-4 with TRBJ1-2; a possible D gene is TRBD1 (5 bases). V dropped 4 bases and J dropped 0 bases, with 7 bases sitting between them. CDR1 is SGHNT, CDR2 YYREEE, per germline (reference sequence). This CDR3 region has 13 residues. This CDR3 is CASSLTANYGYTF. CDR3 sequence (DNA): TGTGCCAGCAGCCTGACAGCTAACTATGGCTACACCTTC.

The chain couples TRBV7-9 to TRBJ2-5; TRBD1 matches at 8 bases. The V and J ends lost 1 base and 5 bases, in that order; junction bases with no gene match: 6. CDR1 is SEHNR and CDR2 is FQNEAQ in the germline V gene (reference sequence). This CDR3 spans 15 amino acids. CDR3 nucleotide sequence: TGTGCCAGCAGCTTAGATCCCAGGGGGCTGGAGACCCAGTACTTC. Its protein is CASSLDPRGLETQYF.

The rearrangement links TRBV6-5 to TRBJ1-2; no clear D gene. Per germline, CDR1 MNHEY and CDR2 SVGAGI. The CDR3 is 14 amino acids. V was cut by 5 bases and J by 5 bases, with 15 bases left in between. The CDR3 DNA sequence: TGTGCCAGCAGTCCAGGAGGTACAGAGTATGGCTACACCTTC. Amino acids: CASSPGGTEYGYTF.

V gene TRBV7-2 combines with J gene TRBJ1-3; no clear D gene. V was clipped by 1 base and J by 0 bases, with 10 bases between them. CDR3 size: 16 residues. Germline CDR1 reads SGHTA; CDR2 reads FQGNSA. The CDR3 sequence is CASSLGAISSGNTIYF. As DNA, the CDR3 is TGTGCCAGCAGCTTAGGGGCTATTTCCTCTGGAAACACCATATATTTT.

This chain joins TRBV18 and TRBJ2-2, with D hard to call. The germline V gene encodes CDR1 KGHSH and CDR2 LQKENI. V was trimmed by 3 bases and J by 1 base, leaving 3 bases between them. The length of the CDR3 is 13 residues. CDR3 protein: CASSPENTGELFF. The CDR3 nucleotides read TGTGCCAGCTCACCCGAGAACACCGGGGAGCTGTTTTTT.

This clone was detected a few times. The chain recombines TRBV5-1 with TRBJ2-2; 8 bases are shared with TRBD1. The CDR3 runs 15 residues. V was clipped by 4 bases and J by 6 bases; unmatched bases: 8. CDR1 is SGHRS, CDR2 YFSETQ, per germline. CDR3 region: CASSTLGQGAGELFF. The CDR3 region has the DNA TGCGCCAGCAGCACCCTTGGACAGGGTGCCGGGGAGCTGTTTTTT.